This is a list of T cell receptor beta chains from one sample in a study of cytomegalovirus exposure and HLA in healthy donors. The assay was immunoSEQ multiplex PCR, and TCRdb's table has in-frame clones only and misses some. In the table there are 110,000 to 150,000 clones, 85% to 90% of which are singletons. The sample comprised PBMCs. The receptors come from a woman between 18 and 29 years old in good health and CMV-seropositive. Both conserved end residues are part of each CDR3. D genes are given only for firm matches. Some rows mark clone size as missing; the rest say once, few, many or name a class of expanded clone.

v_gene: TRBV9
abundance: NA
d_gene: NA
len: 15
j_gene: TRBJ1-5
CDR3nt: TGTGCCAGCAGCGTAGGGGGCAGTCCAAATCAGCCCCAGCATTTT
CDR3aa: CASSVGGSPNQPQHF

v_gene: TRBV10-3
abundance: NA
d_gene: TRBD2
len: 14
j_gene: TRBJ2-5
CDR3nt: TGTGCCATCGGGCCGGGAGGGCTTGGGGAGACCCAGTACTTC
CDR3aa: CAIGPGGLGETQYF

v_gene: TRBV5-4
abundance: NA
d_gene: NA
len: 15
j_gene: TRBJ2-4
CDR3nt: TGTGCCAGCAGCTTGGGAAAGGGGTCCAAAAACATTCAGTACTTC
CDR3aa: CASSLGKGSKNIQYF

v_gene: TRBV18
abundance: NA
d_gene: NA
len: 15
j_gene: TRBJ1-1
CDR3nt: TGTGCCAGCTCACCGATGAGTTTGACAGGCCTTGAAGCTTTCTTT
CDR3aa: CASSPMSLTGLEAFF

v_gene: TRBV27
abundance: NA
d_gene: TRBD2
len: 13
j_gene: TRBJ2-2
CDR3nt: TGTGCCAGCAGTCCCCGGGGGGGTGGGGAGCTGTTTTTT
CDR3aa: CASSPRGGGELFF

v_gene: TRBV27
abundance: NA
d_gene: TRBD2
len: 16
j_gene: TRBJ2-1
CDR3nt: TGTGCCAGCAGTTCCCGGACTAGCGGGAGAGGAAATGAGCAGTTCTTC
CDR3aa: CASSSRTSGRGNEQFF

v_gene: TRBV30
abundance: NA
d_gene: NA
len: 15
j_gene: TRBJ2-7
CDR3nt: TGTGCCTGGAGTCCCTTAGCGGCAAGGACCTACGAGCAGTACTTC
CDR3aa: CAWSPLAARTYEQYF

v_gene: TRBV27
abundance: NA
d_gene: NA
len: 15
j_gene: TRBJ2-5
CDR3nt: TGTGCCAGCAGGACTGACTGGAGCGATCAAGAGACCCAGTACTTC
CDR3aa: CASRTDWSDQETQYF

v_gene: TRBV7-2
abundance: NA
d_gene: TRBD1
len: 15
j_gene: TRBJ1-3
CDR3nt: TGTGCCAGCAGCTCCAGGGGGGCAGCTGGAAACACCATATATTTT
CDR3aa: CASSSRGAAGNTIYF

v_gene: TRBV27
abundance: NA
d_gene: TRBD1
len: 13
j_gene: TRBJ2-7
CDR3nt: TGTGCCAGCAGCCAAGGGGGACAGTACGAGCAGTACTTC
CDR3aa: CASSQGGQYEQYF

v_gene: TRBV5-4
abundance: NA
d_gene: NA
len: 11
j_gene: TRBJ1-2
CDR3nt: TGTGCCAGCAGCGTAGAAAGTGGCTACACCTTC
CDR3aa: CASSVESGYTF

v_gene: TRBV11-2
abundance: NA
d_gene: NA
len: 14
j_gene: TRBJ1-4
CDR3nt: TGTGCCAGCAGCCTGTTAGCAACTAATGAAAAACTGTTTTTT
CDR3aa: CASSLLATNEKLFF

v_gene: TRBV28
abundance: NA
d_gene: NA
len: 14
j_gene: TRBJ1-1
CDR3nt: TGTGCCAGCAGTCCCTTCAGGGGCTTTGGTGAAGCTTTCTTT
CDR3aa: CASSPFRGFGEAFF

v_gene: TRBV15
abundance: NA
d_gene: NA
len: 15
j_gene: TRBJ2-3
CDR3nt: TGTGCCACCAGCAGTCAGAGGCTACCCCTGGATACGCAGTATTTT
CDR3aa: CATSSQRLPLDTQYF

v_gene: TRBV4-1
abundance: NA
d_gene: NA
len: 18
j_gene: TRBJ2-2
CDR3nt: TGCGCCAGCAGCCAAGTGGACCTGGGACTGTCTTACACCGGGGAGCTGTTTTTT
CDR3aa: CASSQVDLGLSYTGELFF

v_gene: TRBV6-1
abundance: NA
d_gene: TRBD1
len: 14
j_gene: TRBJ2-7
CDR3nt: TGTGCCAGCAGTGCCCAAGGACAGGGGGAAGAGCAGTACTTC
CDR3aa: CASSAQGQGEEQYF

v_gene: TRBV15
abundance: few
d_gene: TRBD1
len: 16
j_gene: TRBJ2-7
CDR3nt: TGTGCCACCAGCACCAAGACAGGGCGTGGATACTACGAGCAGTACTTC
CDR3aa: CATSTKTGRGYYEQYF

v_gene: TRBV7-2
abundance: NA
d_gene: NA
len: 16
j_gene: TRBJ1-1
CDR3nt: TGTGCCAGCAGCTATATATATCAAGGGGCGCCGATTGAAGCTTTCTTT
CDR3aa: CASSYIYQGAPIEAFF

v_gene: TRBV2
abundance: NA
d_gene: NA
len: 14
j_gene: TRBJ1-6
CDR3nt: TGTGCCAGCAGTGGGGCATGGGGAGGATCACCCCTCCACTTT
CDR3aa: CASSGAWGGSPLHF

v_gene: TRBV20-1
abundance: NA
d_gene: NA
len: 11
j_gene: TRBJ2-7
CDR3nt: TGCAGTGCTAGAGATCGTGCGGGCGCGCGCTTC
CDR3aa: CSARDRAGARF

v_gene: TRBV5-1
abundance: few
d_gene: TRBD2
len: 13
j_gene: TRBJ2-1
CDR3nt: TGCGCCAGCAGCTTAATAGCGGGAACTGAGCAGTTCTTC
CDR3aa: CASSLIAGTEQFF

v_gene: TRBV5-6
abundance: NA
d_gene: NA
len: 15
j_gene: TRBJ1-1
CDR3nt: TGTGCCAGCAGCTTCGTGGGGGAGGTGGGCACTGAAGCTTTCTTT
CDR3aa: CASSFVGEVGTEAFF

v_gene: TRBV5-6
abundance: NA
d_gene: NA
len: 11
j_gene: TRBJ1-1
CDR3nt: TGTGCCAGCAGGCTGCACGGTGAAGCTTTCTTT
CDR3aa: CASRLHGEAFF

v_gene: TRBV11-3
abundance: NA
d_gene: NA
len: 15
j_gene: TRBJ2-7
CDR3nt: TGTGCCAGCAGCTTAGTGGCGGGGCCCTCCTACGAGCAGTACTTC
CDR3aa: CASSLVAGPSYEQYF

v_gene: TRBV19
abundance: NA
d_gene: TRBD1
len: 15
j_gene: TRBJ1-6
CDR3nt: TGTGCCAGTACGGACAGGGTGAGGGATAATTCACCCCTCCACTTT
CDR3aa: CASTDRVRDNSPLHF

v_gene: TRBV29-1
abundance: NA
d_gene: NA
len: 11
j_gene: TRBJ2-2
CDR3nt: TGCAGCACCAGGGAGGCCGGGGAGCTGTTTTTT
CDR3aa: CSTREAGELFF

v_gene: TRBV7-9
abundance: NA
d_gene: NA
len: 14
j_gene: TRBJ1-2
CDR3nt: TGTGCCAGCAGCTTAGGCCCCTACAACTATGGCTACACCTTC
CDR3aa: CASSLGPYNYGYTF

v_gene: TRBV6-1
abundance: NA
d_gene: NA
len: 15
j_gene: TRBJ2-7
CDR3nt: TGTGCCAGCAAAAGGAGGGGTTTACCCTCCTACGAGCAGTACTTC
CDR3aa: CASKRRGLPSYEQYF

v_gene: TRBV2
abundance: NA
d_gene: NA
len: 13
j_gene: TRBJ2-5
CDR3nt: TGTGCCAGCAGTGACGAGTTACTTGGGACCCAGTACTTC
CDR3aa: CASSDELLGTQYF

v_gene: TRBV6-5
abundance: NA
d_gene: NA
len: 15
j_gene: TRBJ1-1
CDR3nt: TGTGCCAGCAGTTTAGGTGCGGGGGTCGAGACTGAAGCTTTCTTT
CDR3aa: CASSLGAGVETEAFF

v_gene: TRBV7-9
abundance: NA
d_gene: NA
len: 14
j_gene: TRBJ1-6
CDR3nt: TGTGCCAGCAGTCGCGGGGCTGAGAATTCACCCCTCCACTTT
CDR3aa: CASSRGAENSPLHF

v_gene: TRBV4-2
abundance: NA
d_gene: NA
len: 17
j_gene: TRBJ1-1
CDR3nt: TGTGCCAGCAGCGAAGGCTCAAGCACCCCTTTGAACACTGAAGCTTTCTTT
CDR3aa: CASSEGSSTPLNTEAFF

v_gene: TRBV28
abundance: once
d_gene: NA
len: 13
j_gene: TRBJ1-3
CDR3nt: TGTGCCAGCAGCGGCGCAGGGGGAAACACCATATATTTT
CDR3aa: CASSGAGGNTIYF

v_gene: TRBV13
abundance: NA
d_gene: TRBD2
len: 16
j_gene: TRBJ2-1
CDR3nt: TGTGCCAGCAGCTTAGTCGAGACTAGCGGATACAATGAGCAGTTCTTC
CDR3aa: CASSLVETSGYNEQFF

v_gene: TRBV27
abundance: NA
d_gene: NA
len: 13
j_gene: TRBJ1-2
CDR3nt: TGTGCCAGCAAGACACTTTCTAACTATGGCTACACCTTC
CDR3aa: CASKTLSNYGYTF

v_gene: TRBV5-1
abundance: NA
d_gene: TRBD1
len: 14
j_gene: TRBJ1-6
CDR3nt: TGCGCCAGCAGCCAAGGACAGGGGGCTTCACCCCTCCACTTT
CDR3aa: CASSQGQGASPLHF

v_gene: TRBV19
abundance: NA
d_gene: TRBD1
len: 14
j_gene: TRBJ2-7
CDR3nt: TGTGCCAGTAGTATGACAGGGAATTCCTACGAGCAGTACTTC
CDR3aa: CASSMTGNSYEQYF

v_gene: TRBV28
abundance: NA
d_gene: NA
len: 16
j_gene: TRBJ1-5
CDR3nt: TGTGCCAGCAGTTTACTCATGCGGGTTAGCAATCAGCCCCAGCATTTT
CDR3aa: CASSLLMRVSNQPQHF

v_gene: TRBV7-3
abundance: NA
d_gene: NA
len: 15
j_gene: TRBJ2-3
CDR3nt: TGTGCCAGCAGTCTAATGGGGGGAATTACAGATACGCAGTATTTT
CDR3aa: CASSLMGGITDTQYF

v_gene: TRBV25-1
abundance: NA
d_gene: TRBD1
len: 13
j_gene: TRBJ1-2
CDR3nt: TGTGCCAGCTCACAGGGGGCCTCATATGGCTACACCTTC
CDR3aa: CASSQGASYGYTF

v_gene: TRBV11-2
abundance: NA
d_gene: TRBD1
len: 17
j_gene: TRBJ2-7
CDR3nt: TGTGCCAGCAGCTCAATTTTGACAGGGGGACGTTTCGTCGAGCAGTACTTC
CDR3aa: CASSSILTGGRFVEQYF